The clone carrying this T cell receptor beta chain was found once. Its specificity is unknown. These data come from a study of graft-versus-host responses after intestinal transplantation. The V and J ends lost 5 bases and 4 bases, in that order; junction bases with no gene match: 6. The CDR3 extends over 14 amino acids. Per germline, CDR1 SGHNT and CDR2 YENEEA. Sequencing was performed with immunoSEQ multiplex PCR; in TCRdb, only in-frame clones are kept and a portion is missing. The sample has some 130,000 clones; 95% are singletons. The receptor was derived from a human donor who received an intestinal transplant. The sample in question was unstimulated CD8+ T cells sorted from spleen or lymph node cells, obtained before intestinal transplant. V usage is TRBV11-3 and J usage is TRBJ1-2; 8 bases match TRBD1. In DNA form, the CDR3 reads TGTGCCAGCAGCCCGACAGGGGCACTCTATGGCTACACCTTC. It is translated as CASSPTGALYGYTF.